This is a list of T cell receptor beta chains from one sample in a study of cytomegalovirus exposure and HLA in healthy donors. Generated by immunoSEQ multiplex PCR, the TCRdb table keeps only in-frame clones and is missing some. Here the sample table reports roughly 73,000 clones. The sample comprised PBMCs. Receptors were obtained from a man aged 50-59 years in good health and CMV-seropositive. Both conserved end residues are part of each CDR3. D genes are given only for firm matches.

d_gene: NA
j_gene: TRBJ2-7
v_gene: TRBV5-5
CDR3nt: TGTGCCAGCAGCTCCTTCTCAACACCCTTCTCCTACGAGCAGTACTTC
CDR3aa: CASSSFSTPFSYEQYF

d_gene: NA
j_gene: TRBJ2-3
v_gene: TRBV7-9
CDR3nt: TGTGCCAGCAGCTTATTGGGTCAGGGGGGAGATACGCAGTATTTT
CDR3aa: CASSLLGQGGDTQYF

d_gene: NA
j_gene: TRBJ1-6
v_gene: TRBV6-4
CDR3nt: TGTGCCAGCAGTGACTCGATACAGGGAAATTCACCCCTCCACTTT
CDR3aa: CASSDSIQGNSPLHF

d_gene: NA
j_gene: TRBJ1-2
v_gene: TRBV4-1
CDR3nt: TGCGCCAGCAGCCACCCGGCCAGGGAGGGTGGCTACACCTTC
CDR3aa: CASSHPAREGGYTF

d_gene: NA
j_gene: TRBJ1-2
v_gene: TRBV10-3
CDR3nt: TGTGCCATCAGTGGGTGGAAGGGAGGCTATGGCTACACCTTC
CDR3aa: CAISGWKGGYGYTF

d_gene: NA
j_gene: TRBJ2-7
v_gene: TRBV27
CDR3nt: TGTGCCAGCAGTTTGACCAGGGGGGATGACGAGCAGTACTTC
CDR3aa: CASSLTRGDDEQYF

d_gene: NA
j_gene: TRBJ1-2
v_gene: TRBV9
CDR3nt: TGTGCCAGCAGCGTCGCCTGGGGGGGAGGGGATGGCTACACCTTC
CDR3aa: CASSVAWGGGDGYTF

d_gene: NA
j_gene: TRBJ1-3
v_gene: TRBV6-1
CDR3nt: TGTGCCAGCAGTGAAGGGGGGCAGGGGCCGGACACCATATATTTT
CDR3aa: CASSEGGQGPDTIYF

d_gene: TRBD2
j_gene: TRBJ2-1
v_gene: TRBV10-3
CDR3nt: TGTGCCATCAGCCCGGGGGGACTAGCTCCCCAGGGCTACAATGAGCAGTTCTTC
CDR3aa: CAISPGGLAPQGYNEQFF

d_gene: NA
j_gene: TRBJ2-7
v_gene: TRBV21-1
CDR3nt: TGTGCCAGCAGCTCCGGGGGAGCGGGAGGGCCTTACGAGCAGTACTTC
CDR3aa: CASSSGGAGGPYEQYF

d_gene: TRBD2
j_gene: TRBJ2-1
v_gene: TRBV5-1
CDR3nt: TGCGCCAGCAGCCTAGCGGGGGGCCGGGCCAATGAGCAGTTCTTC
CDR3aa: CASSLAGGRANEQFF

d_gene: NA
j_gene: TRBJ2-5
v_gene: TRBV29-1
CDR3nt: TGCAGCGTTGGGGACTTTCAGAAAGAAGAGACCCAGTACTTC
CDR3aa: CSVGDFQKEETQYF

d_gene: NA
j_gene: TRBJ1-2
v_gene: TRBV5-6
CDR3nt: TGTGCCAGCAACTTGAATCAGAATGGCTACACCTTC
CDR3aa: CASNLNQNGYTF

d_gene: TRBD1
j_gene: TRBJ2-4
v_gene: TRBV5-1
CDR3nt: TGCGCCAGCAGCTTGGCAGGGGGCGAAAACATTCAGTACTTC
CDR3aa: CASSLAGGENIQYF

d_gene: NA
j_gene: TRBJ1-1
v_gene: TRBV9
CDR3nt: TGTGCCAGCAGCGCCCTCTTGGGGCCCCCTGAAGCTTTCTTT
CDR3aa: CASSALLGPPEAFF

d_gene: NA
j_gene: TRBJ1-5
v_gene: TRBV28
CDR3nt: TGTGCCAGCAGTTCTTTCCAGGGGATTAAAAATCAGCCCCAGCATTTT
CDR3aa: CASSSFQGIKNQPQHF

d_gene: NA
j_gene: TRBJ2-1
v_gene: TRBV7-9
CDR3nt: TGTGCCAGCAGCTTGGGGGGTACCAATGAGCAGTTCTTC
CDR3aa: CASSLGGTNEQFF

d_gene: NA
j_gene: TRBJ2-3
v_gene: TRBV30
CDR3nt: TGTGCCTGGAGTGCTACAGTGATCACAGATACGCAGTATTTT
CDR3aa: CAWSATVITDTQYF

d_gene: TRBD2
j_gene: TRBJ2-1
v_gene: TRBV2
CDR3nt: TGTGCCAGCAGGCCTAGCGGGAGGGCTTCGGGCTACAATGAGCAGTTCTTC
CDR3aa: CASRPSGRASGYNEQFF

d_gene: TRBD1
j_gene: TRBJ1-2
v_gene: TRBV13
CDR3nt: TGTGCCAGCAGGGTCCTCGGGACAGCGAACTATGGCTACACCTTC
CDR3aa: CASRVLGTANYGYTF

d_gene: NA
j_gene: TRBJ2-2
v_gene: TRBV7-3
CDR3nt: TGTGCCAGCAGCTTATATGCGGGGGCCCCCAACACCGGGGAGCTGTTTTTT
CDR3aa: CASSLYAGAPNTGELFF

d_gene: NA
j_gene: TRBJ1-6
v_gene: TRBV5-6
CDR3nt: TGTGCCAGCAGTCTTGGGCAGGGGAATTCACCCCTCCACTTT
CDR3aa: CASSLGQGNSPLHF

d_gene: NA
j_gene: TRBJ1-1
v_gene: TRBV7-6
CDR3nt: TGTGCCAGCAGCTTACACTCCAGGGAGAACACTGAAGCTTTCTTT
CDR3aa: CASSLHSRENTEAFF

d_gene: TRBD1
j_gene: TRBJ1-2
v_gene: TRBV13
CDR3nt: TGTGCCAGCAGCTTAGGGCAGGGGGTTTATGGCTACACCTTC
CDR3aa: CASSLGQGVYGYTF

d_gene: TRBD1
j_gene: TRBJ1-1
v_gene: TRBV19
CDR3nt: TGTGCCAGTAGTATAAGGACAGGGAGCACTGAAGCTTTCTTT
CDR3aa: CASSIRTGSTEAFF

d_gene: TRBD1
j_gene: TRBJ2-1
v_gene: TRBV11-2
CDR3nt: TGTGCCAGCAGCGTGGACAGGGAAGGAAATGAGCAGTTCTTC
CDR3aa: CASSVDREGNEQFF

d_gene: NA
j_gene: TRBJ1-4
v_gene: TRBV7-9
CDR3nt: TGTGCCAGCAGCTCCGGGGGTGAAAAACTGTTTTTT
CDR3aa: CASSSGGEKLFF

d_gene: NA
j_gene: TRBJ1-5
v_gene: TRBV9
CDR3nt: TGTGCCAGCAGCGTAGGGGGGCTCCAGCCCCAGCATTTT
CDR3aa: CASSVGGLQPQHF

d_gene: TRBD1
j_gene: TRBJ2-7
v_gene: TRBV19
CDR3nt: TGTGCCAGTAGTCCGACAGGGGGCGAGCAGTACTTC
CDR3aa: CASSPTGGEQYF

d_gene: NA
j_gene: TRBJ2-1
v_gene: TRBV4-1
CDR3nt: TGCGCCAGCAGCCAACCGCGGACAGAGAGCTCCTACAATGAGCAGTTCTTC
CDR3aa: CASSQPRTESSYNEQFF

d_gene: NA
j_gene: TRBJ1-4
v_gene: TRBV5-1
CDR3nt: TGCGCCAGCAGCTCCACCGGGACTTATAGTGAAAAACTGTTTTTT
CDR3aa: CASSSTGTYSEKLFF

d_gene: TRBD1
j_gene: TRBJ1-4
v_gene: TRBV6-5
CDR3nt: TGTGCCAGCACCGGTGTACAGGGGAATGAAAAACTGTTTTTT
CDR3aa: CASTGVQGNEKLFF

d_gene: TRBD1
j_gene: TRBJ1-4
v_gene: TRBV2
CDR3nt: TGTGCCAGCACTGAGGACAGGTTCGACGAAAAACTGTTTTTT
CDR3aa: CASTEDRFDEKLFF

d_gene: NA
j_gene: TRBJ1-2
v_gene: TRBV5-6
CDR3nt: TGTGCCAGCAGCTTGGGACAGGTCCGCTATGGCTACACCTTC
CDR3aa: CASSLGQVRYGYTF

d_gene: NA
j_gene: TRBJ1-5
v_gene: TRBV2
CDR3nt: TGTGCCAGCAGTGACCGGAGAGGTCAGCCCCAGCATTTT
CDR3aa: CASSDRRGQPQHF

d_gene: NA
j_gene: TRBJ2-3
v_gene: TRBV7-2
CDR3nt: TGTGCCAGCAGCTCTCCCCCTAGCACAGATACGCAGTATTTT
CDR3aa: CASSSPPSTDTQYF

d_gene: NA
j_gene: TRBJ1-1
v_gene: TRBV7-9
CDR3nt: TGTGCCAGCAGTCCAGCGGCAGGAGCTTTCTTT
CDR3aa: CASSPAAGAFF

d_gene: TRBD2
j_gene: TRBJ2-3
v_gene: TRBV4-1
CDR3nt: TGCGCCAGCAGGCACACTAGCGGGAGGTTAACAGATACGCAGTATTTT
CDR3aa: CASRHTSGRLTDTQYF